The 16 T cell receptor beta chains below all came from one sample that was sequenced in a study of early T cells in non-severe SARS-CoV-2 infection. TCRdb reanalysed the 5' RACE reads using MiXCR and keeps one entry per CDR3 protein. The repertoire holds 60,000 to 65,000 distinct CDR3 sequences, with roughly 9% as singletons. The input for sequencing was whole blood, taken at baseline. The receptors derive from an adult who was a healthcare worker with PCR-confirmed SARS-CoV-2 infection or an uninfected control (not recorded which).

This clonotype was seen repeatedly, ten times or more. The chain recombines TRBV2 with TRBJ2-5; D unclear. V lost 1 base and J lost 4, with 4 bases in between. The CDR3 length is 12 residues. Germline assignment: CDR1 SNHLY and CDR2 FYNNEI. Here the CDR3 DNA reads TGTGCCAGCAGTGAAGGAGGAGAGACCCAGTACTTC. Protein product: CASSEGGETQYF.

Points on this clonotype: This may stem from a read error, because a much larger clone lies one nucleotide away. The gene calls are TRBV29-1 and TRBJ1-2; D ambiguous. Germline lookup yields CDR1 SQVTM and CDR2 ANQGSEA. The CDR3 is made up of 14 amino acids. CDR3 sequence: CSVPSSAANYGNTF. For the CDR3, the DNA is TGCAGCGTGCCTTCCTCCGCAGCTAACTATGGCAACACCTTC.

Ten or more counts support this clonotype. The chain has TRBV6-1 and TRBJ2-1; the D gene is possibly TRBD2 (5 bases). There are 16 residues in the CDR3. Germline V gene lookup returns CDR1 MNHNS and CDR2 SASEGT. Trimming cost V 3 bases and J 4 bases, with 16 bases left between them. The CDR3 reads CASSDGPGMWYNEQFF. The CDR3 DNA reads as TGTGCCAGCAGTGATGGTCCGGGGATGTGGTACAATGAGCAGTTCTTC.

This rearrangement joins TRBV2 to TRBJ2-5; D is perhaps TRBD2 (5 bases). This CDR3 comprises 14 residues. Germline loops: CDR1 SNHLY, CDR2 FYNNEI. V lost 1 base and J lost 4, with 10 bases in between. The CDR3 is CASSEGRSGETQYF. CDR3 sequence (DNA): TGTGCCAGCAGTGAAGGCAGGAGCGGAGAGACCCAGTACTTC.

The V and J genes are TRBV11-3 and TRBJ2-1, with 10 bases that match TRBD2. There are 15 residues in the CDR3. Trimming took 5 bases from V and 8 from J; bases not matched to a gene: 9. Per the germline V gene, CDR1 is SGHNT and CDR2 is YENEEA. CDR3 DNA: TGTGCCAGCAGCCCCTCGAGCGGGAGGGGGTATGAGCAGTTCTTC. Translation: CASSPSSGRGYEQFF.

This clonotype was counted many times. The chain couples TRBV11-2 to TRBJ2-1; D is possibly TRBD1 or TRBD2 (5 bases each). This CDR3 is 15 amino acids long. V lost 5 bases, J lost 2 bases, and 13 bases lay in between. Germline CDR1 reads SGHAT; CDR2 reads FQNNGV. The CDR3 protein is CASSLERGPYNEQFF. In DNA form, the CDR3 reads TGTGCCAGCAGCCTCGAACGGGGCCCCTACAATGAGCAGTTCTTC.

This clonotype was recorded a few times. The rearrangement links TRBV9 to TRBJ2-7; perhaps TRBD2 as D (5 bases). CDR1 and CDR2 from the germline V gene are SGDLS and YYNGEE. The CDR3 totals 13 residues. V lost 3 bases to trimming and J lost 6 bases, with 13 bases between them. CDR3 in DNA: TGTGCCAGCAGCGCCGGTTTTGGAGGCGAGCAGTACTTC. Protein product: CASSAGFGGEQYF.

The sample holds many counts of this clonotype. This chain joins TRBV6-2 or TRBV6-3 and TRBJ1-5; the D gene is possibly TRBD1 (5 bases). V was cut by 8 bases and J by 3 bases, with 17 bases left in between. CDR1 is MNHEY and CDR2 is SVGEGT in the germline V gene. The CDR3 has 15 amino acids. CDR3 coding DNA: TGTGCCAGCCGAGGACATCTCTATCCCAATCAGCCCCAGCATTTT. It is translated as CASRGHLYPNQPQHF.

This clonotype turned up a few times. The chain carries TRBV30 and TRBJ1-6; 7 nucleotides line up with TRBD1. V lost 4 bases, J lost 7 bases, and 1 base stayed unmatched. This CDR3 has 12 residues. Germline loops: CDR1 GTSNPN, CDR2 SVGIG (reference sequence). Here the CDR3 DNA reads TGTGCCTGGACAGGGGGAAATTCACCCCTCCACTTT. Translated: CAWTGGNSPLHF.

The CDR3 here is CASDRGSSYNEQFF. The CDR3 DNA is TGTGCCAGCGATCGGGGGAGCTCCTACAATGAGCAGTTCTTC. The chain joins TRBV6-1 to TRBJ2-1, with D perhaps TRBD2 (6 bases). The V and J ends lost 8 bases and 0 bases respectively, with 11 bases between them. There are 14 residues in the CDR3. The V gene's germline CDR1 is MNHNS and CDR2 SASEGT.

CDR3 DNA sequence: TGCGCCAGCAGCTTGACTAGCGGGAGCTCCTACGAGCAGTACTTC. Its protein is CASSLTSGSSYEQYF. The chain couples TRBV5-1 to TRBJ2-7; 11 bases agree with TRBD2. CDR1 and CDR2 (germline): SGHRS, YFSETQ. The V segment lost 1 base and the J segment 0 bases; nucleotides outside the gene matches: 0. The CDR3 contains 15 residues. Using reference TRBV5-1 and TRBJ2-7 for the parts outside the CDR3, the full variable domain is KAGVTQTPRYLIKTRGQQVTLSCSPISGHRSVSWYQQTPGQGLQFLFEYFSETQRNKGNFPGRFSGRQFSNSRSEMNVSTLELGDSALYLCASSLTSGSSYEQYFGPGTRLTVT.

This clonotype was counted only a few times. The chain carries TRBV30 and TRBJ1-1, with 7 bases identical to TRBD1. Germline values: CDR1 GTSNPN, CDR2 SVGIG (reference sequence). The CDR3 runs to 13 residues. Germline trimming cut 0 bases from V and 10 bases from J; bases unmatched to any gene: 8. In DNA form, the CDR3 reads TGTGCCTGGAGTGTTGGGACAGAGTTATTAGCTTTCTTT. Its protein is CAWSVGTELLAFF.

In DNA form, the CDR3 reads TGTGCCAGCAGCCAAGAACTATTAGCGGGGACTAGCGACCCGACCCAGTACTTC. It codes for CASSQELLAGTSDPTQYF. The chain is built from TRBV3-2 and TRBJ2-5; the table's D call, TRBD2, was not checked against the DNA. TRBV3-2 is labeled a pseudogene. The CDR3 sequence is 18 residues long.

This clonotype was picked up many times. The chain has TRBV14 and TRBJ2-7; D unresolved. The CDR3 has 16 residues. In germline, CDR1 is SGHDN, CDR2 FVKESK. Between the trimmed V and J ends, which lost 2 bases and 4 bases, there was a span of 18 bases. CDR3 coding DNA: TGTGCCAGCAGCCAACGCTACCCGAGCACCGCTTACGAGCAGTACTTC. This gives the protein CASSQRYPSTAYEQYF.

This clonotype has only a few counts. This chain connects TRBV7-8 to TRBJ1-2; D is ambiguous. CDR1 SGHVS and CDR2 FQNEAQ come from the germline V gene. The CDR3 contains 13 residues. Trimming shortened V by 8 bases and J by 4 bases, and 14 bases separated the two germline ends. Here the CDR3 reads CASGGGKGYGYTF. The DNA of the CDR3 is TGTGCCAGCGGAGGAGGGAAAGGCTATGGCTACACCTTC.

This clonotype was seen many times. The rearrangement joins TRBV4-3 to TRBJ2-2; a possible D gene is TRBD1 (5 bases). Trimming shortened V by 5 bases and J by 5 bases, and 15 bases separated the two germline ends. The CDR3 spans 15 residues. Germline V gives CDR1 LGHNA, CDR2 YSLEER. The CDR3 sequence: CASSLRSGNTGELFF. The CDR3 DNA sequence: TGCGCCAGCAGCTTGCGCTCAGGGAATACCGGGGAGCTGTTTTTT.